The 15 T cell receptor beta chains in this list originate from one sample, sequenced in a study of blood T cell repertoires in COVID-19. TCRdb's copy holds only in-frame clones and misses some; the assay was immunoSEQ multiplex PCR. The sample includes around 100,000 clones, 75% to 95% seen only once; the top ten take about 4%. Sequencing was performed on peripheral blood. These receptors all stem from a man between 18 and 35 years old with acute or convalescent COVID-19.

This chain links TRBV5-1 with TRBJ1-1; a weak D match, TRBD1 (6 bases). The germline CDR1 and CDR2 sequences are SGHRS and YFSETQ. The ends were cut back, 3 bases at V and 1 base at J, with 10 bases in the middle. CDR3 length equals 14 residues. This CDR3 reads CASSSQGQNTEAFF. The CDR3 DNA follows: TGCGCCAGCAGCTCCCAGGGGCAGAACACTGAAGCTTTCTTT.

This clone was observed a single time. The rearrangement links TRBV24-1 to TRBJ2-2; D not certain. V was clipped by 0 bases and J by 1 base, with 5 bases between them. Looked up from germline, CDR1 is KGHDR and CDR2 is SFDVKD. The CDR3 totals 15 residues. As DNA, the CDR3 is TGTGCCACCAGTGATTTGAGACAGAACACCGGGGAGCTGTTTTTT. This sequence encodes CATSDLRQNTGELFF.

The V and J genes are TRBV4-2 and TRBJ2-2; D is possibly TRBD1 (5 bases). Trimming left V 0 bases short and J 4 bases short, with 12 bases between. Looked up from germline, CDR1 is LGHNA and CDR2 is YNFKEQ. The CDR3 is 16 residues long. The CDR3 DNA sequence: TGTGCCAGCAGCCAAGACTCTGCAGGGCTCACCGGGGAGCTGTTTTTT. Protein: CASSQDSAGLTGELFF.

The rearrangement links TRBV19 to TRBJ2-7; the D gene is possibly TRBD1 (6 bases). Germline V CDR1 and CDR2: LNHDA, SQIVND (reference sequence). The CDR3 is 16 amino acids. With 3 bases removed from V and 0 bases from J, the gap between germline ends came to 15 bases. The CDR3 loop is CASSIRGTIRSYEQYF. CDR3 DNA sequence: TGTGCCAGTAGTATCAGGGGAACGATCCGCTCCTACGAGCAGTACTTC.

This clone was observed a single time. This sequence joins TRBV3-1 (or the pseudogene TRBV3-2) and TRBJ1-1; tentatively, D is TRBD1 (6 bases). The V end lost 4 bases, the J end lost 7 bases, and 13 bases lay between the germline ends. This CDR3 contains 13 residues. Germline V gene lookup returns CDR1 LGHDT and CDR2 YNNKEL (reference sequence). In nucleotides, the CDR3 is TGTGCCAGCAGCCCGCAGGGGTTCATTGAAGCTTTCTTT. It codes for CASSPQGFIEAFF.

The CDR3: CAWSVRTGYFPQQYF. The CDR3 DNA follows: TGTGCCTGGAGTGTACGGACAGGGTATTTCCCTCAGCAGTACTTC. The chain uses TRBV30 and TRBJ2-7; 8 nucleotides agree with TRBD1. The V gene's germline CDR1 is GTSNPN and CDR2 SVGIG (reference sequence). Trimming took 0 bases from V and 8 from J; bases not matched to a gene: 12. The CDR3 covers 15 residues.

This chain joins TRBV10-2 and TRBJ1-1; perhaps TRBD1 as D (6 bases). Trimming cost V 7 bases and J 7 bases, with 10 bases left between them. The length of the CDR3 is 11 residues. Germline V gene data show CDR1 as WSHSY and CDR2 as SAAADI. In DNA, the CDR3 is TGCGCCAGCACGGGGGGCATTGAAGCTTTCTTT. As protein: CASTGGIEAFF.

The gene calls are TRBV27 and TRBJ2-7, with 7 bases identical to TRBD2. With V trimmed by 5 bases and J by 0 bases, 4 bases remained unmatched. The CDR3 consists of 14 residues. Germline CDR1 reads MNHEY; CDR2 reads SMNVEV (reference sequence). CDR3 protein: CASSEPSGSYEQYF. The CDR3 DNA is TGTGCCAGCAGTGAGCCTAGCGGCTCCTACGAGCAGTACTTC.

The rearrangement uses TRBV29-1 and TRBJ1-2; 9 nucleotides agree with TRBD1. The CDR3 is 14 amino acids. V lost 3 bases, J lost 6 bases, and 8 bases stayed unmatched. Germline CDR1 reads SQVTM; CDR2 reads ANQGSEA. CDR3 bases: TGCAGCGTTGACGAACAGGGGGCATGGCATGGCTACACCTTC. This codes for CSVDEQGAWHGYTF. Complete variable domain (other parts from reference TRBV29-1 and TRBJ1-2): SAVISQKPSRDICQRGTSLTIQCQVDSQVTMMFWYRQQPGQSLTLIATANQGSEATYESGFVIDKFPISRPNLTFSTLTVSNMSPEDSSIYLCSVDEQGAWHGYTFGSGTRLTVV.

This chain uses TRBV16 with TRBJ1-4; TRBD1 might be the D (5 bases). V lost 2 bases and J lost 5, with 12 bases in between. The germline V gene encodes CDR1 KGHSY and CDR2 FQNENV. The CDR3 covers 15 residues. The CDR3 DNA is TGTGCCAGCAGCCAAGAGGTGACAGCAAATGAAAAACTGTTTTTT. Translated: CASSQEVTANEKLFF.

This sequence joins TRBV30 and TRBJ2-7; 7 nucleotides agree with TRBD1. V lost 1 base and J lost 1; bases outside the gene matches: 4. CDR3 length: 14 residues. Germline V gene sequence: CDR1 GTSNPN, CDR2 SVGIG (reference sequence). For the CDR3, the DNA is TGTGCCTGGAGTGCGGGACAGTCGTCCTACGAGCAGTACTTC. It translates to CAWSAGQSSYEQYF.

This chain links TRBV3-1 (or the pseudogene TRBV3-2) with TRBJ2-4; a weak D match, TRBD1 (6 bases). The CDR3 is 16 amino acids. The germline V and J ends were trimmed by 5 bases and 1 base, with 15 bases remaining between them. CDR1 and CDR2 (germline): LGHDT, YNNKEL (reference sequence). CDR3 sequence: CASSSNRAEAKNIQYF. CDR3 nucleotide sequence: TGTGCCAGCAGCTCAAACAGGGCGGAGGCCAAAAACATTCAGTACTTC.

The CDR3 is CASSQPDPGTGPYGYTF. Written as DNA, the CDR3 is TGCGCCAGCAGCCAGCCCGACCCCGGGACAGGCCCCTATGGCTACACCTTC. The chain uses TRBV4-1 and TRBJ1-2, with 8 bases lining up with TRBD1. This CDR3 contains 17 residues. Germline values: CDR1 MGHRA, CDR2 YSYEKL. Trimming cost V 3 bases and J 4 bases; bases outside gene matches: 13.

CDR3 in amino acids: CASSYGEGSNQPQHF. The CDR3 region has the DNA TGTGCCAGCAGTTATGGGGAGGGTAGCAATCAGCCCCAGCATTTT. This chain links TRBV6-6 with TRBJ1-5; D call uncertain. CDR1 and CDR2 from the germline V gene are MNHNY and SVGAGI (reference sequence). V was clipped by 3 bases and J by 0 bases, with 9 bases between them. The CDR3 runs 15 residues.

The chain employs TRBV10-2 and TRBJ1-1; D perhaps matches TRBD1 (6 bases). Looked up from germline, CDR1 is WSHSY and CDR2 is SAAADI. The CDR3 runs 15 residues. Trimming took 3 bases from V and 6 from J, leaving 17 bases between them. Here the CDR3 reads CASSEAMTGNAEAFF. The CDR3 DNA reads TGCGCCAGCAGTGAAGCCATGACAGGCAACGCTGAAGCTTTCTTT.